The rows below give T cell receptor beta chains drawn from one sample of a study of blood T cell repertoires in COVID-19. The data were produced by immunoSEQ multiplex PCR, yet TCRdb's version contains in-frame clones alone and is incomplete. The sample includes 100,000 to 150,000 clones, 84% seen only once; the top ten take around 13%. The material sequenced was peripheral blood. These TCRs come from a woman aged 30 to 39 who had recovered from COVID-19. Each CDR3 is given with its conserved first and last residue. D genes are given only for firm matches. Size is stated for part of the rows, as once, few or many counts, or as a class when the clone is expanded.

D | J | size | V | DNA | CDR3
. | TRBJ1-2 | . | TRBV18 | TGTGCCAGCTCACCGTTAATGGACAGCCAGCCGTCTGGCTACACCTTC | CASSPLMDSQPSGYTF
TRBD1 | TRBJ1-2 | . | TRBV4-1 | TGCGCCAGCAGCCAGGTCACAGGGGGAGACTATGGCTACACCTTC | CASSQVTGGDYGYTF
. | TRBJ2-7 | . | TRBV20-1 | TGCAGTGCTAACGTGGGGGCCGAGCAGTACTTC | CSANVGAEQYF
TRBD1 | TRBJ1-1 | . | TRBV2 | TGTGCCAGCAGTTGGACAGGTGAGGAAACTGAAGCTTTCTTT | CASSWTGEETEAFF
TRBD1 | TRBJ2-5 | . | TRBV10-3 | TGTGCCATCAGTGGACAGGGGGTTCCGGAGACCCAGTACTTC | CAISGQGVPETQYF
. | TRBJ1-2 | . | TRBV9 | TGTGCCAGCAGCGACCTCGACACCGCCAGTAGGTCCTATGGCTACACCTTC | CASSDLDTASRSYGYTF
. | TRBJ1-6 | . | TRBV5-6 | TGTGCCAGCAGCTTGCCAGGGGTTTATAATTCACCCCTCCACTTT | CASSLPGVYNSPLHF
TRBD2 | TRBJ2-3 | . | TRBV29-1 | TGCAGCGTTGTCGGACTAGCGGGAGCGGAAGATACGCAGTATTTT | CSVVGLAGAEDTQYF
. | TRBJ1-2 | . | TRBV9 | TGTGCCAGCAGCATCCCAGGGCAGTTTGGCTACACCTTC | CASSIPGQFGYTF
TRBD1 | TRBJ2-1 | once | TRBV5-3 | TGTGCCAGAAGCCCTCAAGACAGGGGGCGCATTGGCTCCTACAATGAGCAGTTCTTC | CARSPQDRGRIGSYNEQFF
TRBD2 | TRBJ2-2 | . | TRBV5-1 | TGCGCCAGCAGCTTTATCGCCCCGGTAGCGGGATTTACCGGGGAGCTGTTTTTT | CASSFIAPVAGFTGELFF
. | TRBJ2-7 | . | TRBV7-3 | TGTGCCAGCAGCTTAACGGCGGGGCCCTTCTACGAGCAGTACTTC | CASSLTAGPFYEQYF
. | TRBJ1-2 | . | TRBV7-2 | TGTGCCAGCAGCCCACAAGGGGGGGGTAACTATGGCTACACCTTC | CASSPQGGGNYGYTF
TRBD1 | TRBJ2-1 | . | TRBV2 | TGTGCCAGCAAAGTGGAGGACAGGGCCTACAATGAGCAGTTCTTC | CASKVEDRAYNEQFF
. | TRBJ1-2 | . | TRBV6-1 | TGTGCCAGCAGTGAAGGGGCAGAGGGTTATGGCTACACCTTC | CASSEGAEGYGYTF
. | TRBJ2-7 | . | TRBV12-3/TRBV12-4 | TGTGCCAGCAGTAGGACTCGAGTGGAGCAGTACTTC | CASSRTRVEQYF
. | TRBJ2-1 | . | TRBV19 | TGTGCCAGCCGATTTAGCGTAACTTGGGATGAGCAGTTCTTC | CASRFSVTWDEQFF
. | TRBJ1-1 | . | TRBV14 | TGTGCCAGCAGCCGGGTAGGGGCAGGGATCACTGAAGCTTTCTTT | CASSRVGAGITEAFF
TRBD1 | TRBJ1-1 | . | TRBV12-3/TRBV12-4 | TGTGCCAGGACCGGGGGGGACAGCACTGAAGCTTTCTTT | CARTGGDSTEAFF
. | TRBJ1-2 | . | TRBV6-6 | TGTGCCAGCAATGGGACACCCAACTATGGCTACACCTTC | CASNGTPNYGYTF
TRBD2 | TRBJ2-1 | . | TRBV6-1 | TGTGCCAGCAGTGAAGCGCATGGAAGCGGGAGCCGCGATGAGCAGTTCTTC | CASSEAHGSGSRDEQFF
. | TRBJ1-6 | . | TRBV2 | TGTGCCAGCAGCCCTCATCCCCCAGGGCAGAATTCACCCCTCCACTTT | CASSPHPPGQNSPLHF
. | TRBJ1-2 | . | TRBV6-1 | TGTGCCAGCAGTAGGACAGCCGCTAACTATGGCTACACCTTC | CASSRTAANYGYTF
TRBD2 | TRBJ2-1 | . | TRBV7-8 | TGTGCCAGCAGCTCGGGACTAGCGGGTAAGCAGTTCTTC | CASSSGLAGKQFF
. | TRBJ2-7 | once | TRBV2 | TGTGCCAGCAGTGGGGAGGTGGGCTCCGCCTACGAGCAGTACTTC | CASSGEVGSAYEQYF
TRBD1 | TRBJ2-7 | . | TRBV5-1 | TGCGCCAGCAGAGGGGACAGCTATTACGAGCAGTACTTC | CASRGDSYYEQYF
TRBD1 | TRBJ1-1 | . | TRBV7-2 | TGTGCCAGCAGCTTAGGGGGGGGGACAGGGCGGTGGACTGAAGCTTTCTTT | CASSLGGGTGRWTEAFF
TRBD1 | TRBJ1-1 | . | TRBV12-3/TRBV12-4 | TGTGCCAGCAGATCGACAGGACAGGGGAGGACTTTCTTT | CASRSTGQGRTFF
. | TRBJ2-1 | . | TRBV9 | TGTGCCAGCAGCGTACCCCGGGACTCTCATTACAATGAGCAGTTCTTC | CASSVPRDSHYNEQFF
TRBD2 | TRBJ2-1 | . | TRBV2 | TGTGCCAGCGCTCCGGGGGGAGATGAGCAGTTCTTC | CASAPGGDEQFF
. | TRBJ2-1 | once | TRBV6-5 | TGTGCCAGCCATAGCTATGCAGGGTATGATGAGCAGTTCTTC | CASHSYAGYDEQFF
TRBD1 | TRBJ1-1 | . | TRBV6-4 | TGTGCCAGCAGTATCGACCCAGGGGGAGGTACTGAAGCTTTCTTT | CASSIDPGGGTEAFF
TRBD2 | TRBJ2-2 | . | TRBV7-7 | TGTGCTAGCAGCTTAGACTACCTAGCGGGATTATCAGGGGAGCTGTTTTTT | CASSLDYLAGLSGELFF
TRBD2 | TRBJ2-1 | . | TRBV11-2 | TGTGCCAGCAGCTTAGTAAGGCTAGCGGGAGTTGCAAATGAGCAGTTCTTC | CASSLVRLAGVANEQFF
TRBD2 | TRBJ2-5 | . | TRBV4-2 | TGTGCCAGCAGCCAAGGCCATGGGGCCAGCGGGGGGGGAGAGACCCAGTACTTC | CASSQGHGASGGGETQYF
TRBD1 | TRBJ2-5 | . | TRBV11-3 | TGTGCCAGCAGCTCTGGACTTGGGACAGACAAAGAGACCCAGTACTTC | CASSSGLGTDKETQYF
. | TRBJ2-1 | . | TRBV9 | TGTGCCAGCAGCGTAGAACTCAATGAGCAGTTCTTC | CASSVELNEQFF
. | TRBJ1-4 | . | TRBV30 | TGTGCCTGGAGTGTACTGAGGGCAACTAATGAAAAACTGTTTTTT | CAWSVLRATNEKLFF
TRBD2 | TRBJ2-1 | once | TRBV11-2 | TGTGCCAGCAGCCATGGACTAGCCATATACAATGAGCAGTTCTTC | CASSHGLAIYNEQFF
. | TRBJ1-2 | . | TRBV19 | TGTGCCAGTAGCCTTCCAGAGGTTGGCTATGGCTACACCTTC | CASSLPEVGYGYTF
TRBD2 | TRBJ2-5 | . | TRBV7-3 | TGTGCCAGCAGCTCCGGGACTAGCGGGACCCAGTACTTC | CASSSGTSGTQYF
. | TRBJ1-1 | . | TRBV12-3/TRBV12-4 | TGTGCCAGCAGTCTCCCGGGGGTTGAAGCTTTCTTT | CASSLPGVEAFF
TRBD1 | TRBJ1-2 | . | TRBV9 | TGTGCCAGCAGCGTTGGGACAGCCAGCTATGGCTACACCTTC | CASSVGTASYGYTF
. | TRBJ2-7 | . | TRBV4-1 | TGCGCCAGCAGCCGCAAAGAGGGGGATGGCTCCTACGAGCAGTACTTC | CASSRKEGDGSYEQYF
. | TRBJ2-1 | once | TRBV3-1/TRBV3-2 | TGTGCCAGCAGCCAAAGTAACCCGGACAATGAGCAGTTCTTC | CASSQSNPDNEQFF
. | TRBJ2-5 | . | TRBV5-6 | TGTGCCAGCAGCTGGCAGGCAGGGCATTCCCAAGAGACCCAGTACTTC | CASSWQAGHSQETQYF
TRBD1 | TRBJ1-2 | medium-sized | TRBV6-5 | TGTGCCAGCAGTTACCTTTCCGGGACAGGGGGCCGTGGCTACACCTTC | CASSYLSGTGGRGYTF
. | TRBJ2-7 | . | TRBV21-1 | TGCCTACTAACTACGTTGGGGGCAAGCGAGCAGTACTTC | CLLTTLGASEQYF
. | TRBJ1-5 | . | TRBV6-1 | TGTGCCAGCAGTGAAGGCACTGATAGCAATCAGCCCCAGCATTTT | CASSEGTDSNQPQHF
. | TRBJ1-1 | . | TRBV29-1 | TGCAGCGTTCTCGGAGGGCGCGGGACCACTGAAGCTTTCTTT | CSVLGGRGTTEAFF
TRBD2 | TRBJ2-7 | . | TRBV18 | TGTGCCAGCTCACCAGGACTAGCTAGCGGCTCCTACGAGCAGTACTTC | CASSPGLASGSYEQYF
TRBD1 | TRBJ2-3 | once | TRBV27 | TGTGCCAGCCGCAGACAGGGGGCTGTGGATACGCAGTATTTT | CASRRQGAVDTQYF
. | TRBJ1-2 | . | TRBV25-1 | TGTGCCAGCGGTGAGGCGGACAACCGTATGGGAGGCTACACCTTC | CASGEADNRMGGYTF
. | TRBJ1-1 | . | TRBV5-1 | TGCGCCAGCAGCTTTATTCCCATGGGGAGGCCAAAGGGGAACACTGAAGCTTTCTTT | CASSFIPMGRPKGNTEAFF
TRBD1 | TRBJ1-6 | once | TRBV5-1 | TGCGCCAGCAGCTTATTCGGAGGGGGCAGGGAAGGTTCACCCCTCCACTTT | CASSLFGGGREGSPLHF